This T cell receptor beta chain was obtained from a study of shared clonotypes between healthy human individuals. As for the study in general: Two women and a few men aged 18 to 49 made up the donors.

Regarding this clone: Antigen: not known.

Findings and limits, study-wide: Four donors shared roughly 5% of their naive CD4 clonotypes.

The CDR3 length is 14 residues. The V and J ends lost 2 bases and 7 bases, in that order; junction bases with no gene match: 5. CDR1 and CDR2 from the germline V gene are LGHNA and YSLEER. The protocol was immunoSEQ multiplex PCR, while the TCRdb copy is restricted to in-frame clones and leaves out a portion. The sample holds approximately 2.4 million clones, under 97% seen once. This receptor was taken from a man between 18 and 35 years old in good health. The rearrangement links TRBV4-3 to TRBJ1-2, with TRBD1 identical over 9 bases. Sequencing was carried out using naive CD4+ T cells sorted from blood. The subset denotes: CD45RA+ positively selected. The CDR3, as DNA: TGCGCCAGCAGCCAATTCACAGGGGGCGGTGGCTACACCTTC. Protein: CASSQFTGGGGYTF.